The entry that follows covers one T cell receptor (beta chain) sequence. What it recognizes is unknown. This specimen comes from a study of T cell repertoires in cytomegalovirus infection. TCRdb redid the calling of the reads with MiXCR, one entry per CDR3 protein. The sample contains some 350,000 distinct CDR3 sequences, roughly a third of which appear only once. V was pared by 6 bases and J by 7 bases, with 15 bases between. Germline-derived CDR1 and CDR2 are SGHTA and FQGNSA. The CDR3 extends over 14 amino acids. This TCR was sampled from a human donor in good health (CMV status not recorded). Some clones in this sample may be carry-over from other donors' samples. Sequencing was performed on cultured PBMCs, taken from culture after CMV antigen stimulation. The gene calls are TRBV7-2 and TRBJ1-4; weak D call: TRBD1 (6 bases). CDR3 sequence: CASRSGGGGEKLFF. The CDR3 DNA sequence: TGTGCCAGCAGATCAGGAGGGGGTGGTGAAAAACTGTTTTTT.